This T cell receptor (beta chain) was identified during a study of lymphopenia after photon versus proton radiotherapy. Profiled with immunoSEQ multiplex PCR; TCRdb holds only in-frame clones, not every one. This table holds tens of thousands of clones, about 84% found once. Germline CDR1 is SGHTA and CDR2 is FQGTGA. The CDR3 has 15 amino acids. The V end was cut by 5 bases, the J end by 9 bases, with 17 bases between. The sample here was peripheral blood, taken from a patient treated with proton-based radiotherapy. This clonotype was obtained from a woman in her seventies with pancreatic cancer. V gene TRBV7-3 combines with J gene TRBJ1-6; D might be TRBD1 (6 bases). The CDR3 sequence: CASSIRQERGSPLHF. The CDR3 DNA reads TGTGCCAGCAGCATCCGACAGGAGAGGGGTTCACCCCTCCACTTT.